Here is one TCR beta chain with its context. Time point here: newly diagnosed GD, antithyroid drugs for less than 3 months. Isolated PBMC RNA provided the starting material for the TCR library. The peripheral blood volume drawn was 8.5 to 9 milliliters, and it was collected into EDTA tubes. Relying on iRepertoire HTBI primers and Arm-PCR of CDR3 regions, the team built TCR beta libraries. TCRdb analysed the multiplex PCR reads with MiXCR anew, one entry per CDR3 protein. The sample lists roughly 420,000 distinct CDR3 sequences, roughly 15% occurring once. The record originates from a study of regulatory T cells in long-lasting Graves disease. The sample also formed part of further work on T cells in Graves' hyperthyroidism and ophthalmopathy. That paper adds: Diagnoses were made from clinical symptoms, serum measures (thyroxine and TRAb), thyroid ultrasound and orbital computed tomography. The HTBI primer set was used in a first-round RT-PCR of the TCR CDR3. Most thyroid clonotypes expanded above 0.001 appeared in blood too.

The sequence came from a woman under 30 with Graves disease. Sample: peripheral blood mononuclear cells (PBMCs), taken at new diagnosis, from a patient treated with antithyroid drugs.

Here the CDR3 reads CASSGRLAPDTQYF. DNA for the CDR3: TGTGCCAGCAGTGGGCGACTAGCCCCAGATACGCAGTATTTT. The V and J genes are TRBV27 and TRBJ2-3; 7 positions match TRBD2. CDR1 and CDR2 from the germline V gene are MNHEY and SMNVEV (reference sequence). The CDR3 consists of 14 residues. Germline trimming cut 5 bases from V and 4 bases from J; bases unmatched to any gene: 6.